This is a list of T cell receptor beta chains from one sample in a study of blood T cell repertoires in COVID-19. Sequenced by immunoSEQ multiplex PCR; TCRdb stores in-frame clones only, minus some. This sample carries a few hundred thousand clones, 90% of them seen once, and the ten largest clones take less than 0.75%. Sequenced: PBMCs or T cells enriched from blood (not recorded which). These receptor sequences come from a man aged 18-30 years who had recovered from COVID-19. The CDR3 runs from the conserved cysteine through the conserved F or W. The order of the fields is D gene, V gene, J gene, CDR3 protein. The D gene is left open where the match is weak.

>TRBD2|TRBV5-1|TRBJ2-7
CASSQSPGLAYEQYF
>NA|TRBV28|TRBJ1-1
CASVIQGSDTEAFF
>TRBD1|TRBV28|TRBJ2-7
CASSFPSGTATYEQYF
>TRBD1|TRBV10-3|TRBJ1-3
CAIRDILDRGSGNTIYF
>NA|TRBV2|TRBJ1-1
CASSENGLLNTEAFF
>NA|TRBV2|TRBJ2-1
CASSAPLGSGSYNEQFF
>TRBD2|TRBV7-6|TRBJ2-1
CASSKTSETYNEQFF
>NA|TRBV5-6|TRBJ1-4
CASSLARGGEKLFF
>NA|TRBV29-1|TRBJ1-2
CSVEDPRGFGYTF
>TRBD1|TRBV19|TRBJ1-5
CASSSMTGSHQPQHF
>NA|TRBV6-5|TRBJ1-3
CASSYGQPNSGNTIYF
>NA|TRBV2|TRBJ2-3
CASSGTSRTDTQYF
>TRBD2|TRBV12-3/TRBV12-4|TRBJ2-4
CASSLSGGNIQYF
>NA|TRBV28|TRBJ1-2
CASKPPKQESNYGYTF
>NA|TRBV29-1|TRBJ1-2
CSVVVFLGYTF
>NA|TRBV9|TRBJ2-1
CASSITVYNEQFF
>TRBD2|TRBV4-1|TRBJ2-1
CASRSLSGRANEQFF
>TRBD2|TRBV10-2|TRBJ2-1
CASIPGLGPYNEQFF
>NA|TRBV4-2|TRBJ1-5
CASSPENQPQHF
>NA|TRBV18|TRBJ1-1
CASSLLSTDEAFF
>TRBD1|TRBV3-1/TRBV3-2|TRBJ2-2
CASSQAGGQGLTGELFF
>NA|TRBV6-5|TRBJ2-1
CASTPERTLYNEQFF
>TRBD2|TRBV20-1|TRBJ2-5
CSVRGGETQYF
>TRBD2|TRBV2|TRBJ2-7
CASSRTSVLTYEQYF
>NA|TRBV11-2|TRBJ2-6
CASSRERFSGANVLTF
>TRBD1|TRBV28|TRBJ2-7
CASSRQGIHEQYF
>TRBD1|TRBV10-3|TRBJ1-1
CAIRQGTETNTEAFF
>TRBD1|TRBV28|TRBJ2-7
CASCGRDRGSEQYF
>NA|TRBV7-9|TRBJ1-2
CASSPPGSGNYGYTF
>TRBD2|TRBV2|TRBJ2-2
CASKVGGAPNTGELFF
>NA|TRBV19|TRBJ2-1
CASTNRRARSRHEQFF
>TRBD1|TRBV18|TRBJ1-6
CASSPNPGQGSSPLHF
>NA|TRBV4-1|TRBJ1-1
CASSQADRYDMNTEAFF
>NA|TRBV6-1|TRBJ1-1
CASSDAPHTTQAFF
>TRBD1|TRBV5-1|TRBJ1-1
CASSSPGTGFMNTEAFF
>TRBD1|TRBV10-1|TRBJ1-2
CASSDTRDRGDYGYTF
>TRBD1|TRBV28|TRBJ1-2
CASSSGGLRYGYTF
>TRBD1|TRBV7-3|TRBJ2-2
CASSLRVGTGDTGELFF
>TRBD2|TRBV11-3|TRBJ2-3
CASSKRGLAGTTSTDTQYF
>TRBD1|TRBV10-3|TRBJ2-1
CAIVTGQHSNEQFF
>NA|TRBV6-2/TRBV6-3|TRBJ1-5
CASSYGTNYQPQHF
>NA|TRBV9|TRBJ2-1
CASSPRTRSYNEQFF
>NA|TRBV4-1|TRBJ2-2
CASSQVGLHRELFF
>TRBD1|TRBV5-1|TRBJ1-2
CASSWTGEGYTF
>TRBD1|TRBV6-1|TRBJ1-5
CASSDDRGSSGQPQHF
>TRBD2|TRBV28|TRBJ2-3
CASSDPVAGGQDTQYF
>NA|TRBV4-1|TRBJ1-5
CASSQDPGGPQHF
>TRBD2|TRBV7-3|TRBJ2-1
CASKVGGSYNEQFF
>NA|TRBV2|TRBJ1-2
CASSELQAEGYTF